The clone carrying this T cell receptor (beta chain) was seen a few times. Its antigen remains unidentified. The CDR3 sequence is 19 residues long. Germline V gives CDR1 WNHNN, CDR2 SYGVQD (reference sequence). V shed 2 bases and J 7 bases; nucleotides not matched to a gene: 17. This sample is part of a study of cytomegalovirus exposure and HLA in healthy donors. Amplification used 60 Vbeta primers and 13 Jbeta primers. TCRdb keeps only in-frame clones here, not all; method: immunoSEQ multiplex PCR. The sample carries 150,000 to 200,000 clones, roughly 68% recorded once. Study-level results: Specificity for CMV antigens was confirmed in vitro for a few of the CMV-associated chains. Clonal expansion was found to be greater in HLA-associated TCR beta chains than in equally common others in a later analysis.

The J gene is TRBJ2-7, the V gene TRBV10-1; 13 bases fit TRBD2. Sequences were obtained from PBMCs. This receptor was identified in a young man in good health and CMV-seropositive. The CDR3 coding sequence is TGCGCCAGCAGTGAGCGGCTTGGGACTAGCGGGACTCTGGAGGAAGAGCAGTACTTC. Encoded protein: CASSERLGTSGTLEEEQYF.